This T cell receptor beta chain appears in the sequencing data of a study of T and B cells in COVID-19 patients. About the research overall: Of around 21 active-infection patients, over 9 were critically ill with mechanical ventilation or extracorporeal membrane oxygenation. Study-wide findings and caveats: Patients with COVID-19 reportedly showed strongly skewed T cell receptor beta variable and joining gene usage.

V was trimmed by 5 bases and J by 3 bases, leaving 32 bases between them. CDR3 length: 21 amino acids. The germline V gene has CDR1 MNHEY and CDR2 SVGAGI. This clonotype was detected once. Its antigen is still unknown. Each TRB amplification used roughly 220-550 ng of genomic DNA from blood. TRB rearrangements were amplified by multiplex PCR with BIOMED2 TRB-A/B primers. A single record per CDR3 protein comes from TCRdb applying MiXCR to the multiplex PCR reads. Among tens of thousands of distinct CDR3 sequences listed, about 31% were seen once. This sequence joins TRBV6-5 and TRBJ2-4; D remains unclear. The sequenced sample was blood. The receptor's source is a human donor who had recovered from COVID-19. DNA for the CDR3: TGTGCCAGCAGTCTCCCCCTCACAGATCAGAGTTCCAGTCTGGTCAAAAACATTCAGTACTTC. Encoded protein: CASSLPLTDQSSSLVKNIQYF.